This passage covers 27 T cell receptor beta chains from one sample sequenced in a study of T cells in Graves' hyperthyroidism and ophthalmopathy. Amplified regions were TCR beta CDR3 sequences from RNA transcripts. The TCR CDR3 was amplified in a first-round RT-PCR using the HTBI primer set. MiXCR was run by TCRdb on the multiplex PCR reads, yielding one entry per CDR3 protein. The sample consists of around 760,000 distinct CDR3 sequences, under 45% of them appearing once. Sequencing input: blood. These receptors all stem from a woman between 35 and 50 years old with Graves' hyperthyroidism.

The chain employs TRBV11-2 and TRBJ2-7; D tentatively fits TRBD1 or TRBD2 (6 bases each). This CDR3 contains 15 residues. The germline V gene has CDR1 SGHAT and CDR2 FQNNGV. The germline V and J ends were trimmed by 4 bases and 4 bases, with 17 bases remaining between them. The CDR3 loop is CASSWGAGGVYEQYF. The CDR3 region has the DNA TGTGCCAGCAGCTGGGGGGCAGGAGGGGTATACGAGCAGTACTTC.

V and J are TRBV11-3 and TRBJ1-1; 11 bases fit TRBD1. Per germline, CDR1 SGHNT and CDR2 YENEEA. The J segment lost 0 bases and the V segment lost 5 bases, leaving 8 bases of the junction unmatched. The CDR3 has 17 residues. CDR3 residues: CASSVSGTGGMNTEAFF. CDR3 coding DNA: TGTGCCAGCAGCGTCTCCGGGACAGGGGGGATGAACACTGAAGCTTTCTTT.

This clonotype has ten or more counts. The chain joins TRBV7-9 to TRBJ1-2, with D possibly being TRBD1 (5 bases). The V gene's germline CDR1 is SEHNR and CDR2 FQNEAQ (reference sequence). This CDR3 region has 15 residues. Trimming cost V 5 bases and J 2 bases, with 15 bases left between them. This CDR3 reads CASSPGPGRNYGYTF. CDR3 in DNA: TGTGCCAGCAGCCCAGGACCGGGACGCAACTATGGCTACACCTTC.

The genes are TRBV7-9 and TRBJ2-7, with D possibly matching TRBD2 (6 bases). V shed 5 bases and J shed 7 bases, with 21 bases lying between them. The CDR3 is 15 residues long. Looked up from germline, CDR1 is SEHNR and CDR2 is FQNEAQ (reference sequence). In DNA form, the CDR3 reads TGTGCCAGCAGCCCAAATGACGCCTGGGGGGAAGAGCAGTACTTC. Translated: CASSPNDAWGEEQYF.

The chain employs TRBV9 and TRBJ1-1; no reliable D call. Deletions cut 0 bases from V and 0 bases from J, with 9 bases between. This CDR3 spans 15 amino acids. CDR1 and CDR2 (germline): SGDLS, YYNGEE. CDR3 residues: CASSVGPGLNTEAFF. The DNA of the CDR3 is TGTGCCAGCAGCGTAGGTCCGGGTTTGAACACTGAAGCTTTCTTT. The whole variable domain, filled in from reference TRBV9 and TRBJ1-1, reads DSGVTQTPKHLITATGQRVTLRCSPRSGDLSVYWYQQSLDQGLQFLIQYYNGEERAKGNILERFSAQQFPDLHSELNLSSLELGDSALYFCASSVGPGLNTEAFFGQGTRLTVV.

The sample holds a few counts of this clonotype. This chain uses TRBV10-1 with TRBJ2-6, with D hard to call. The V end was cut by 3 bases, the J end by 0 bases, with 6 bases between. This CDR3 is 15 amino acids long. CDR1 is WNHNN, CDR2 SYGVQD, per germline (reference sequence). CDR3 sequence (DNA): TGCGCCAGCAGTGATCGGCACTCTGGGGCCAACGTCCTGACTTTC. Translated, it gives CASSDRHSGANVLTF.

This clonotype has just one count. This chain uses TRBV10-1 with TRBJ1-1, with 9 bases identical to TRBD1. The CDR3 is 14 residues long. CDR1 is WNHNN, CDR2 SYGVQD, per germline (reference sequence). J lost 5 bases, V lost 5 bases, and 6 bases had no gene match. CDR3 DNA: TGCGCCAGCAGTCCTGGGACAGGGAAAACTGAAGCTTTCTTT. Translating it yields CASSPGTGKTEAFF.

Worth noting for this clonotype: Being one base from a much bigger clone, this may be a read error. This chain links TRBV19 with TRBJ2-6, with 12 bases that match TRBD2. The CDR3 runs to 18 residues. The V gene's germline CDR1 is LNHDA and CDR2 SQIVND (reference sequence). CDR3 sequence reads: CASSRLAGESSEANVLTF. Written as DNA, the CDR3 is TGTGCCAGTAGTAGACTAGCGGGGGAGAGCTCTGAGGCCAACGTCCTGACTTTC.

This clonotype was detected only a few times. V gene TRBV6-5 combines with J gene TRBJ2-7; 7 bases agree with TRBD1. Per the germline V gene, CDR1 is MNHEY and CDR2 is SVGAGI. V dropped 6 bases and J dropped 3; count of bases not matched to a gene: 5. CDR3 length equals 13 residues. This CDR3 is CASRQTGSYEQYF. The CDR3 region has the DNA TGTGCCAGCAGGCAGACAGGGAGCTACGAGCAGTACTTC.

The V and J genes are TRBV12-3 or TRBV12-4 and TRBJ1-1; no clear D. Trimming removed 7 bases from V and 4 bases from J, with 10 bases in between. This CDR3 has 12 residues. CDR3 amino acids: CASTLGPTEAFF. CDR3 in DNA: TGTGCCAGCACCCTAGGCCCCACTGAAGCTTTCTTT.

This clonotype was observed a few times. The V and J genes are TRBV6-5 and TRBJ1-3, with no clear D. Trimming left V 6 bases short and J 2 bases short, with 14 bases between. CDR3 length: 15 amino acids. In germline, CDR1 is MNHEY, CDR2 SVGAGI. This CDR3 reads CASSLTPAAGNTIYF. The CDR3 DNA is TGTGCCAGCAGCCTCACTCCGGCGGCTGGAAACACCATATATTTT.

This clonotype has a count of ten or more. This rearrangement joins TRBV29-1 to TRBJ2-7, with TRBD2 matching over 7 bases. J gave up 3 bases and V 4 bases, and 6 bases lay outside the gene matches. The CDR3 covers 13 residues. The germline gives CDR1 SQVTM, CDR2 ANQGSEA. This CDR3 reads CSVASGGLYEQYF. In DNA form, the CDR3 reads TGCAGCGTTGCTTCGGGGGGACTCTACGAGCAGTACTTC.

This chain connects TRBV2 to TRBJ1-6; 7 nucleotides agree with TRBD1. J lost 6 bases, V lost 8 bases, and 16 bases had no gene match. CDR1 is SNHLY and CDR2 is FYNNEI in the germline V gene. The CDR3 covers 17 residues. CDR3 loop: CASGKRRTGTANSPLHF. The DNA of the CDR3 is TGTGCCAGCGGTAAGAGGAGGACCGGGACAGCTAATTCACCCCTCCACTTT.

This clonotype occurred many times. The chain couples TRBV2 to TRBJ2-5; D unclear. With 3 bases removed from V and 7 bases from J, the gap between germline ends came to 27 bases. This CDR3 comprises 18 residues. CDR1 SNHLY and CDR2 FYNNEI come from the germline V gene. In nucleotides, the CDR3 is TGTGCCAGCAGTGATTATAGATACCACGACTTGCCCCTCTGGACCCAGTACTTC. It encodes CASSDYRYHDLPLWTQYF.

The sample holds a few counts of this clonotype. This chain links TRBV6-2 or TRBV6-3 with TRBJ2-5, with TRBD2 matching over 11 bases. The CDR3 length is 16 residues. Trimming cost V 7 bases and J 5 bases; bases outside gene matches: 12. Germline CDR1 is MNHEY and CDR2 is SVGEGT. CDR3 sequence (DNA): TGTGCCAGCACCCTGGGGCTACTAGCGGGAGCGGAGACCCAGTACTTC. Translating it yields CASTLGLLAGAETQYF.

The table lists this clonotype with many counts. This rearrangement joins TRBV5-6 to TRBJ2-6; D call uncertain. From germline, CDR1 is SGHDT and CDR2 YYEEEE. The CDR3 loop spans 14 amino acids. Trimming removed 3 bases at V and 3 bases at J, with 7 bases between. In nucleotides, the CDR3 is TGTGCCAGCAGCTCCAACTTTGGGGCCAACGTCCTGACTTTC. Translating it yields CASSSNFGANVLTF.

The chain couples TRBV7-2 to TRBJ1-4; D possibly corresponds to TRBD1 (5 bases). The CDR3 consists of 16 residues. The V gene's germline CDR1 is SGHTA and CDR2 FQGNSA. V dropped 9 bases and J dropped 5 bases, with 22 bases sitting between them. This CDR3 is CASSPLAGGGNEKLFF. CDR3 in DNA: TGTGCCAGTAGCCCCCTCGCGGGGGGTGGAAATGAAAAACTGTTTTTT.

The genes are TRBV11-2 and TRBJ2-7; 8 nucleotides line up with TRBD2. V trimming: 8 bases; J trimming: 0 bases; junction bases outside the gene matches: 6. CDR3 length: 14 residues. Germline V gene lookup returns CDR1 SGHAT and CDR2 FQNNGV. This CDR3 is CASGASGSSYEQYF. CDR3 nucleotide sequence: TGTGCCAGCGGGGCTAGCGGGTCCTCCTACGAGCAGTACTTC.

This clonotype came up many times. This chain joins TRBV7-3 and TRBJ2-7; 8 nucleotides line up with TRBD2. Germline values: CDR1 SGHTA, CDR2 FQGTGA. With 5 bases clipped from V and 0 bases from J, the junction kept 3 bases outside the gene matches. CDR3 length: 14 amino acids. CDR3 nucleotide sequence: TGTGCCAGCAGCCCAACTAGCGGCTCCTACGAGCAGTACTTC. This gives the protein CASSPTSGSYEQYF.

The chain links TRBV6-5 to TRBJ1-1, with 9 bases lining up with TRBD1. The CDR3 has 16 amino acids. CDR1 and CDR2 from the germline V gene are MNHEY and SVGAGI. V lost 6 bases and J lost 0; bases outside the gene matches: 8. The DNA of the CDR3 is TGTGCCAGCAGCACCACCGGGACAGGGATGAACACTGAAGCTTTCTTT. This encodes CASSTTGTGMNTEAFF.

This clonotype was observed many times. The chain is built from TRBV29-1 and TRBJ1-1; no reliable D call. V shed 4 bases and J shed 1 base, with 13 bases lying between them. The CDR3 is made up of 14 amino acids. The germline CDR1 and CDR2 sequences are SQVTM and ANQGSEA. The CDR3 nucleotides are TGCAGCGTTGCCGGCCGGTCGGCGAACACTGAAGCTTTCTTT. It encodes CSVAGRSANTEAFF.

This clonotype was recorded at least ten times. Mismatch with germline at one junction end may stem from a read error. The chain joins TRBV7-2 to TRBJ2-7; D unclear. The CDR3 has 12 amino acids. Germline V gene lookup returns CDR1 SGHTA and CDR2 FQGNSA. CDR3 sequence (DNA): TGCGCCAGCAGCTTCGGCGTCTACGAGCAGTACTTC. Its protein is CASSFGVYEQYF.

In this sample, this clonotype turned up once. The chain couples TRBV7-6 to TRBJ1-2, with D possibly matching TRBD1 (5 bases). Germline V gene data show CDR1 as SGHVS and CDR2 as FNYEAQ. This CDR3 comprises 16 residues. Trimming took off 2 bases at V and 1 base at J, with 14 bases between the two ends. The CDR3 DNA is TGTGCCAGCAGCTTATCGGGGGAGAGCTATAACTATGGCTACACCTTC. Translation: CASSLSGESYNYGYTF.

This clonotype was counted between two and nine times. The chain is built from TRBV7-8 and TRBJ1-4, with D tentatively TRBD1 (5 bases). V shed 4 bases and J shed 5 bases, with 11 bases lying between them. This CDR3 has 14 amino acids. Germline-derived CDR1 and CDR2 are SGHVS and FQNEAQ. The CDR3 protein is CASSSGRGNEKLFF. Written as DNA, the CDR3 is TGTGCCAGCAGCTCGGGACGGGGGAATGAAAAACTGTTTTTT.

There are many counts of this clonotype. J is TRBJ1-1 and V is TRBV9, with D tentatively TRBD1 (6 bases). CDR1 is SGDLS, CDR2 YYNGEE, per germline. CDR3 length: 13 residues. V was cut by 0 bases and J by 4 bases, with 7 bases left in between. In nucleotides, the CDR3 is TGTGCCAGCAGCGTAGGGGGGGCCACTGAAGCTTTCTTT. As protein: CASSVGGATEAFF.

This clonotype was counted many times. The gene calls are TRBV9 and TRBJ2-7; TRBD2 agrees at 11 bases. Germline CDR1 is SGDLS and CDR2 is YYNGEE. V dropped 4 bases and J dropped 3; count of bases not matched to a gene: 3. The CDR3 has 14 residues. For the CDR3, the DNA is TGTGCCAGCAGCCAGGGACTAGCGGACTACGAGCAGTACTTC. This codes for CASSQGLADYEQYF. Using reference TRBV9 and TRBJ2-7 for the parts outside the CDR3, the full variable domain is DSGVTQTPKHLITATGQRVTLRCSPRSGDLSVYWYQQSLDQGLQFLIQYYNGEERAKGNILERFSAQQFPDLHSELNLSSLELGDSALYFCASSQGLADYEQYFGPGTRLTVT.

The CDR3 reads CAISDSTGVANVLTF. Here the CDR3 DNA reads TGTGCCATCAGCGACTCGACAGGGGTGGCCAACGTCCTGACTTTC. This rearrangement joins TRBV10-3 to TRBJ2-6; 8 nucleotides align to TRBD1. The germline V gene has CDR1 ENHRY and CDR2 SYGVKD. The CDR3 runs to 15 residues. V was clipped by 6 bases and J by 6 bases; unmatched bases: 7.